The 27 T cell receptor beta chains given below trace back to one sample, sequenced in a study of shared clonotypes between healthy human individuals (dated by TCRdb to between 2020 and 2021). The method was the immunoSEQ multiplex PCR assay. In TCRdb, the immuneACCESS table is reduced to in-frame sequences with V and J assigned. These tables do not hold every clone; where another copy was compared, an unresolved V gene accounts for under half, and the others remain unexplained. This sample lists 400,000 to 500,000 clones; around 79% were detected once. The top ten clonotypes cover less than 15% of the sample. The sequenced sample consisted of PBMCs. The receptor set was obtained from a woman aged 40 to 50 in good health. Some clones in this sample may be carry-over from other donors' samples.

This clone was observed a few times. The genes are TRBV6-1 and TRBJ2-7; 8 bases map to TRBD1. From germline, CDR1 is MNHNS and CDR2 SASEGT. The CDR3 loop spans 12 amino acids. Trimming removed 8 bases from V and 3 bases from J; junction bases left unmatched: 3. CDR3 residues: CASGQGGYEQYF. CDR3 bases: TGTGCCAGCGGACAGGGTGGCTACGAGCAGTACTTC.

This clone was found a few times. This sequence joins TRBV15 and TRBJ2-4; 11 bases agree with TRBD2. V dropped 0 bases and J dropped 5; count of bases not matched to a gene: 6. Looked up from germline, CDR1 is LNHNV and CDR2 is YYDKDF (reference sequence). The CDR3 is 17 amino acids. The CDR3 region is CATSRDTSGRGENIQYF. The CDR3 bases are TGTGCCACCAGCAGAGATACTAGCGGGAGAGGTGAAAACATTCAGTACTTC.

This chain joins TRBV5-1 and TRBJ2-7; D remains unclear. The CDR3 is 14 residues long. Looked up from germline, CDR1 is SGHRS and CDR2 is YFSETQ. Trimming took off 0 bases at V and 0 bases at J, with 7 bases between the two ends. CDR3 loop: CASSLEGNSYEQYF. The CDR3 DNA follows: TGCGCCAGCAGCTTGGAGGGAAACTCCTACGAGCAGTACTTC.

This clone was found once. The chain's CDR3 is CASSPRGSYDTQYF. The CDR3 DNA is TGTGCCAGCAGCCCCAGGGGGAGTTACGATACGCAGTATTTT. The rearrangement joins TRBV6-4 to TRBJ2-3; TRBD1 aligns across 7 bases. Germline loops: CDR1 MRHNA, CDR2 SNTAGT. Losses at the gene ends were 6 bases for V and 6 bases for J; bases not matched to a gene: 9. CDR3 length: 14 residues.

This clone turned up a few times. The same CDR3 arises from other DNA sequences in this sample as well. The chain's CDR3 is CASSPQGAEAFF. In nucleotides, the CDR3 is TGTGCCAGCTCACCACAGGGAGCGGAAGCTTTCTTT. The gene calls are TRBV18 and TRBJ1-1; D gene uncertain. This CDR3 spans 12 amino acids. From germline, CDR1 is KGHSH and CDR2 LQKENI. The germline V and J ends were trimmed by 1 base and 8 bases, with 8 bases remaining between them.

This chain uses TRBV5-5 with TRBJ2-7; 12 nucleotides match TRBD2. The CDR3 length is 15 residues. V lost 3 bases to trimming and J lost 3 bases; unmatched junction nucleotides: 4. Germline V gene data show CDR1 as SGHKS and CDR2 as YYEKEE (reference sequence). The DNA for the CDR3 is TGTGCCAGCAGCTCCACGACTAGCGGGAGCTACGAGCAGTACTTC. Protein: CASSSTTSGSYEQYF. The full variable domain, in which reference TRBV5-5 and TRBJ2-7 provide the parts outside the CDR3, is DAGVTQSPTHLIKTRGQQVTLRCSPISGHKSVSWYQQVLGQGPQFIFQYYEKEERGRGNFPDRFSARQFPNYSSELNVNALLLGDSALYLCASSSTTSGSYEQYFGPGTRLTVT.

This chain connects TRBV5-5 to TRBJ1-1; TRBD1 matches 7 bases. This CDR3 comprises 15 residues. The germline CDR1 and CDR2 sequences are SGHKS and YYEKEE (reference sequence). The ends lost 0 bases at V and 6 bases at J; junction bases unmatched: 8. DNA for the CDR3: TGTGCCAGCAGCTTGGCGGGGCAGGGGGGACCTGAAGCTTTCTTT. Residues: CASSLAGQGGPEAFF.

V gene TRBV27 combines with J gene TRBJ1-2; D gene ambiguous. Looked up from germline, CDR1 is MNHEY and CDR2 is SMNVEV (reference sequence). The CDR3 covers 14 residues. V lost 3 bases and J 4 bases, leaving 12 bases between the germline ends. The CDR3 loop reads CASSFHGSSYGYTF. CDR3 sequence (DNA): TGTGCCAGCAGTTTTCACGGGTCCTCCTATGGCTACACCTTC.

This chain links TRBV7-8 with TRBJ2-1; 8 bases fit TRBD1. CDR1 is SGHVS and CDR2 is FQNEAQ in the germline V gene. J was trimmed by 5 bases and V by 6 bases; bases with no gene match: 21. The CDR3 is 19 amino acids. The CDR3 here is CASRPPGQASYGRHNEQFF. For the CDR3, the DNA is TGTGCCAGCAGACCACCGGGACAGGCTTCATATGGCCGACACAATGAGCAGTTCTTC.

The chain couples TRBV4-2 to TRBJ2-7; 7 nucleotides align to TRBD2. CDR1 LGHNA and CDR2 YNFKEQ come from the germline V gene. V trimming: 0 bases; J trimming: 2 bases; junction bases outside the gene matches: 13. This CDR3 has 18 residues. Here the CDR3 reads CASSQEVGRGGYAYEQYF. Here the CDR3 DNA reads TGTGCCAGCAGCCAAGAGGTGGGGAGGGGTGGTTACGCCTACGAGCAGTACTTC.

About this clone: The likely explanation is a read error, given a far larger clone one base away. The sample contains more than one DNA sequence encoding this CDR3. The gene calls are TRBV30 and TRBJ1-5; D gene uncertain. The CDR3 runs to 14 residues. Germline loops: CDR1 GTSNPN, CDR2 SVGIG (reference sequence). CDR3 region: CAWSVSPINQPQHF. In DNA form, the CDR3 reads TGCGCCTGGAGTGTATCGCCGATCAATCAGCCCCAGCATTTT.

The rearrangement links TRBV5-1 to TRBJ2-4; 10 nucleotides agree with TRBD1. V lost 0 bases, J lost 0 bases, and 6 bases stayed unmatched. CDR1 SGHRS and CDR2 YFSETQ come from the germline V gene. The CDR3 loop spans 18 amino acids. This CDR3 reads CASSLGDRGSIAKNIQYF. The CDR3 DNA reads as TGCGCCAGCAGCTTGGGGGACAGGGGATCGATAGCCAAAAACATTCAGTACTTC.

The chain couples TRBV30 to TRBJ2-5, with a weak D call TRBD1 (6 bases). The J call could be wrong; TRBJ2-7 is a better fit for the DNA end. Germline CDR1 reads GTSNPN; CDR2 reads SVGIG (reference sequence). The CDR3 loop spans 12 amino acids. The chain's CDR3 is CAWSSQGYEQYF. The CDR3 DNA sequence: TGTGCCTGGAGTTCACAGGGCTACGAGCAGTACTTC.

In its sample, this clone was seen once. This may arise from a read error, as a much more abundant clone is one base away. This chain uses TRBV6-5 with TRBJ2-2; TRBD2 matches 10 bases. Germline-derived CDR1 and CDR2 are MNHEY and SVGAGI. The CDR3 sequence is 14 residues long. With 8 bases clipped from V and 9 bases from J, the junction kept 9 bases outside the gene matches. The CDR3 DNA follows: TGTGCCAGCGGTGATCTAGCGGGGGCGAGGGAGCTGTTTTTT. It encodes CASGDLAGARELFF.

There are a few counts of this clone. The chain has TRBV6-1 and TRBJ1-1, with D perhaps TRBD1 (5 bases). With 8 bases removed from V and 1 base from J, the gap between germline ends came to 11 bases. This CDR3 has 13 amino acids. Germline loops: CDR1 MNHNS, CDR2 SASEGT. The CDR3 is CASGYGGNTEAFF. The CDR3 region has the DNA TGTGCCAGCGGCTACGGGGGGAACACTGAAGCTTTCTTT.

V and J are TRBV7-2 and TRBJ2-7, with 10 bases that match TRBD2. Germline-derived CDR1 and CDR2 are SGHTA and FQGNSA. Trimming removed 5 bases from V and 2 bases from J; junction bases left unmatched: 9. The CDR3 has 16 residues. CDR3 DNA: TGTGCCAGCAGCCCCCAATCAGCGGGAGGGGCCTACGAGCAGTACTTC. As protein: CASSPQSAGGAYEQYF.

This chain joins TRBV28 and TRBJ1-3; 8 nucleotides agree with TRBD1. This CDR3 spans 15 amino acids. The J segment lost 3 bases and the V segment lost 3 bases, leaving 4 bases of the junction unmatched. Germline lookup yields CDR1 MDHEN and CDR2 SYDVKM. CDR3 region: CASSFYGTGGNTIYF. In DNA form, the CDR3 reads TGTGCCAGCAGTTTTTACGGGACAGGTGGAAACACCATATATTTT.

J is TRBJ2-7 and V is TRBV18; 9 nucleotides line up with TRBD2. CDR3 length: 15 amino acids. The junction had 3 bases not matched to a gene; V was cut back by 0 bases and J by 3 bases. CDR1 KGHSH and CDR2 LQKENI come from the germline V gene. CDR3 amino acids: CASSPPSGSIYEQYF. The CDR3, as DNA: TGTGCCAGCTCACCACCTAGCGGGAGTATCTACGAGCAGTACTTC. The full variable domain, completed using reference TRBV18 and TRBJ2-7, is NAGVMQNPRHLVRRRGQEARLRCSPMKGHSHVYWYRQLPEEGLKFMVYLQKENIIDESGMPKERFSAEFPKEGPSILRIQQVVRGDSAAYFCASSPPSGSIYEQYFGPGTRLTVT.

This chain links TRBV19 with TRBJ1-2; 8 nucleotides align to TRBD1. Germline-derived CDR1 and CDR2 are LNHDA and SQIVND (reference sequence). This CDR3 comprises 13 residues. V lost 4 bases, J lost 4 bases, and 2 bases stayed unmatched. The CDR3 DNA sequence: TGTGCCAGTAGTAGGCAGGGGGCCTATGGCTACACCTTC. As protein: CASSRQGAYGYTF.

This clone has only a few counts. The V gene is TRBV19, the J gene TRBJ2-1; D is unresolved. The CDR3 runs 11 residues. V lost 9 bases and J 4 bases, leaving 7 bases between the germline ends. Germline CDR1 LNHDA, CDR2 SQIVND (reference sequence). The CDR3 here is CASGEYNEQFF. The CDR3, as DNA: TGTGCCAGCGGAGAGTACAATGAGCAGTTCTTC. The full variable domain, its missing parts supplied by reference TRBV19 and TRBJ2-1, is DGGITQSPKYLFRKEGQNVTLSCEQNLNHDAMYWYRQDPGQGLRLIYYSQIVNDFQKGDIAEGYSVSREKKESFPLTVTSAQKNPTAFYLCASGEYNEQFFGPGTRLTVL.

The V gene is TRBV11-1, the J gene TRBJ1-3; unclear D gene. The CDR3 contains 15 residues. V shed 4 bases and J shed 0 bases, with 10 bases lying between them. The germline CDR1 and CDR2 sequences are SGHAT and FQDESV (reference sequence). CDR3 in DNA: TGTGCCAGCAGCTCAACCAGGAGCTCTGGAAACACCATATATTTT. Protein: CASSSTRSSGNTIYF.

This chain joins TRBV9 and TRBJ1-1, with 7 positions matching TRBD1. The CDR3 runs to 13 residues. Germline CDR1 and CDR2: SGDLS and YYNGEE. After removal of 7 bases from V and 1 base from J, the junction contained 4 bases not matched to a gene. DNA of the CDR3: TGTGCCAGCTCGACAGGGAGGAACACTGAAGCTTTCTTT. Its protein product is CASSTGRNTEAFF.

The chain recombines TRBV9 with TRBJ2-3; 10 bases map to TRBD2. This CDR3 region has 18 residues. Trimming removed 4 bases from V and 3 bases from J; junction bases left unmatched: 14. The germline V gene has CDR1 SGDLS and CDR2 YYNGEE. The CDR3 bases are TGTGCCAGCAGCCCGGGAGGCAGCGGGAGGGCTTTGACAGATACGCAGTATTTT. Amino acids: CASSPGGSGRALTDTQYF. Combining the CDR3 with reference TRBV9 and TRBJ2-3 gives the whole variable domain DSGVTQTPKHLITATGQRVTLRCSPRSGDLSVYWYQQSLDQGLQFLIQYYNGEERAKGNILERFSAQQFPDLHSELNLSSLELGDSALYFCASSPGGSGRALTDTQYFGPGTRLTVL.

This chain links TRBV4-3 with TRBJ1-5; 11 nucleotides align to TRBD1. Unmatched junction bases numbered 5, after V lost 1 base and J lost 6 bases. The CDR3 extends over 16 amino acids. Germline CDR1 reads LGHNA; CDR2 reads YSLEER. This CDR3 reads CASSQGGTGGGQPQHF. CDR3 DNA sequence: TGCGCCAGCAGCCAAGGAGGGACAGGGGGAGGTCAGCCCCAGCATTTT.

As DNA, the CDR3 is TGCAGCGTTGTCGCTTCCAAGACAAAAGAGACCCAGTACTTC. This gives the protein CSVVASKTKETQYF. The chain couples TRBV29-1 to TRBJ2-5; D gene uncertain. V shed 4 bases and J shed 3 bases, with 15 bases lying between them. CDR1 SQVTM and CDR2 ANQGSEA come from the germline V gene. The CDR3 loop spans 14 amino acids.

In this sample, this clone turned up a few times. CDR3 nucleotides: TGTGCCAGCAGTTTAACAAGGCCAGCTGAAAAACTGTTTTTT. Its translation is CASSLTRPAEKLFF. The chain joins TRBV28 to TRBJ1-4; D ambiguous. CDR1 and CDR2 from the germline V gene are MDHEN and SYDVKM. Trimming left V 2 bases short and J 7 bases short, with 11 bases between. The CDR3 is 14 residues long.

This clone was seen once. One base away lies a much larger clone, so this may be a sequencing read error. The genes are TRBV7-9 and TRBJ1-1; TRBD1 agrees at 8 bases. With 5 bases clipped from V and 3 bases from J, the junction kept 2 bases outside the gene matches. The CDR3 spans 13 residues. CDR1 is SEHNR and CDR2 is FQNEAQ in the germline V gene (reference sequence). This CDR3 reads CASSATGDTEAFF. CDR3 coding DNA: TGTGCCAGCAGCGCGACAGGGGACACTGAAGCTTTCTTT.